These 28 T cell receptor beta chains share one sample of origin, sequenced in a study of T-cell reconstitution after alpha-beta-depleted transplantation in children. The TCRbeta library was prepared with unique molecular identifiers. MiXCR, run by TCRdb on the PCR reads, gives a single entry per CDR3 protein. The table lists about 340,000 distinct CDR3 sequences, approximately 12% of them singletons. Specimen: PBMCs, collected from the stem cell graft. All receptors derive from a human donor who donated a stem cell graft to a child with Fanconi anemia.

There are a few counts of this clonotype. The rearrangement joins TRBV20-1 to TRBJ2-3; TRBD2 is a possible D gene (6 bases). Trimming stripped 3 bases from V and 0 bases from J, with 19 bases between. This CDR3 is built from 17 residues. Germline CDR1 and CDR2: DFQATT and SNEGSKA (reference sequence). The CDR3 nucleotides are TGCAGTGCTAGGGAGGCTAGCGCCCTACCAAGCACAGATACGCAGTATTTT. This translates into CSAREASALPSTDTQYF.

This clonotype was picked up many times. The chain uses TRBV10-1 and TRBJ1-4; D might be TRBD1 (6 bases). Germline V gives CDR1 WNHNN, CDR2 SYGVQD (reference sequence). This CDR3 is 14 amino acids long. V lost 7 bases to trimming and J lost 9 bases, with 18 bases between them. CDR3 sequence: CASTPGQKRQKLFF. The CDR3 DNA follows: TGCGCCAGCACTCCGGGACAAAAGCGGCAAAAACTGTTTTTT.

This clonotype was detected only a few times. The chain carries TRBV20-1 and TRBJ1-2, with D possibly being TRBD1 (5 bases). Germline loops: CDR1 DFQATT, CDR2 SNEGSKA (reference sequence). The V end lost 7 bases, the J end lost 8 bases, and 14 bases lay between the germline ends. The CDR3 is 11 amino acids. This chain's CDR3 is CSVQGGWGYTF. The CDR3 nucleotides read TGCAGTGTCCAGGGCGGCTGGGGCTACACCTTC.

V usage is TRBV5-1 and J usage is TRBJ2-2; D call uncertain. Germline lookup yields CDR1 SGHRS and CDR2 YFSETQ. Between the trimmed V and J ends, which lost 0 bases and 7 bases, there was a span of 4 bases. This CDR3 region has 12 residues. This CDR3 reads CASSLAHGELFF. In DNA form, the CDR3 reads TGCGCCAGCAGCTTGGCGCACGGGGAGCTGTTTTTT.

This clonotype came up a few times. The chain links TRBV18 to TRBJ1-1, with D possibly matching TRBD1 (5 bases). The V gene's germline CDR1 is KGHSH and CDR2 LQKENI. The CDR3 is 14 amino acids. V was cut by 0 bases and J by 3 bases, with 8 bases left in between. The CDR3 reads CASSPPEGYTEAFF. The CDR3 nucleotides are TGTGCCAGCTCACCACCGGAGGGGTACACTGAAGCTTTCTTT.

This clonotype came up a few times. The chain recombines TRBV7-2 with TRBJ1-5, with D uncertain. The CDR3 runs 12 residues. The ends were cut back, 6 bases at V and 4 bases at J, with 7 bases in the middle. Germline V CDR1 and CDR2: SGHTA, FQGNSA. The CDR3 is CASSPANQPQHF. CDR3 coding DNA: TGTGCCAGCAGTCCAGCGAATCAGCCCCAGCATTTT.

As concerns this clonotype: It is likely a read error, because the conserved phenylalanine at the end of the CDR3 is missing. V gene TRBV6-2 or TRBV6-3 combines with J gene TRBJ2-1; a possible D gene is TRBD2 (5 bases). Germline V lookup: CDR1 MNHEY, CDR2 SVGEGT. This CDR3 is 12 amino acids long. V was pared by 2 bases and J by 7 bases, with 6 bases between. The CDR3 nucleotides are TGTGCCAGCAGTTACGGCGGGAATGAGCAGTTCTTG. This translates into CASSYGGNEQFL.

In its sample, this clonotype was seen many times. This CDR3 is CASSLGHGNEKLFF. For the CDR3, the DNA is TGTGCCAGCAGCCTGGGACATGGGAATGAAAAACTGTTTTTT. This sequence joins TRBV3-1 and TRBJ1-4, with a weak D call TRBD1 (6 bases). The CDR3 extends over 14 amino acids. From germline, CDR1 is LGHDT and CDR2 YNNKEL (reference sequence). Trimming pared 4 bases from V and 5 bases from J, leaving 11 bases between.

The J gene is TRBJ1-3, the V gene TRBV4-3; D gene uncertain. Germline CDR1 LGHNA, CDR2 YSLEER. The V and J ends lost 0 bases and 2 bases respectively, with 14 bases between them. The CDR3 runs to 17 residues. Here the CDR3 reads CASSQDQLGRAGNTIYF. CDR3 sequence (DNA): TGCGCCAGCAGCCAAGATCAGTTAGGCAGAGCTGGAAACACCATATATTTT.

The gene calls are TRBV20-1 and TRBJ2-5, with 8 bases that match TRBD2. The germline CDR1 and CDR2 sequences are DFQATT and SNEGSKA (reference sequence). The CDR3 covers 12 residues. The CDR3 loop reads CSGGGSEETQYF. CDR3 sequence (DNA): TGCAGCGGGGGGGGTTCGGAAGAGACCCAGTACTTC.

This chain connects TRBV3-1 to TRBJ1-5; a possible D gene is TRBD1 (6 bases). The CDR3 totals 14 residues. V was pared by 3 bases and J by 3 bases, with 9 bases between. The germline V gene encodes CDR1 LGHDT and CDR2 YNNKEL (reference sequence). The DNA for the CDR3 is TGTGCCAGCAGCCAGGGACACTACAATCAGCCCCAGCATTTT. Translating it yields CASSQGHYNQPQHF.

This clonotype was seen only a few times. This sequence joins TRBV29-1 and TRBJ2-5; the D gene could be TRBD1 or TRBD2 (5 bases each). V lost 5 bases, J lost 2 bases, and 9 bases lay in between. This CDR3 region has 12 residues. CDR1 and CDR2 (germline): SQVTM, ANQGSEA. The CDR3 DNA reads as TGCAGCGTTTGGGACCGTCAAGAGACCCAGTACTTC. This codes for CSVWDRQETQYF.

This clonotype has more than one count but fewer than ten. This chain uses TRBV5-1 with TRBJ1-6, with unresolved D. V lost 0 bases, J lost 15 bases, and 19 bases lay in between. Per germline, CDR1 SGHRS and CDR2 YFSETQ. The CDR3 length is 15 residues. CDR3 in DNA: TGCGCCAGCAGCTTGGCTGGAGGTCCGGGCGATCGCCTCCACTTT. Translated, it gives CASSLAGGPGDRLHF.

Ten or more counts support this clonotype. The chain is built from TRBV20-1 and TRBJ2-1; D is uncertain. This CDR3 spans 10 amino acids. Per germline, CDR1 DFQATT and CDR2 SNEGSKA (reference sequence). The germline V and J ends were trimmed by 3 bases and 6 bases, with 3 bases remaining between them. CDR3 sequence: CSARVNEQFF. CDR3 bases: TGCAGTGCTAGGGTCAATGAGCAGTTCTTC.

The chain couples TRBV28 to TRBJ1-2; 8 bases fit TRBD1. From germline, CDR1 is MDHEN and CDR2 SYDVKM. The CDR3 length is 13 residues. V was clipped by 6 bases and J by 4 bases; unmatched bases: 4. CDR3 region: CASSRTGPYGYTF. The CDR3 nucleotides are TGTGCCAGCAGCCGGACAGGGCCCTATGGCTACACCTTC.

This clonotype was recorded a few times. The rearrangement joins TRBV20-1 to TRBJ2-7; D possibly uses TRBD1 or TRBD2 (5 bases each). The CDR3 has 14 amino acids. Trimming took off 5 bases at V and 4 bases at J, with 18 bases between the two ends. CDR1 is DFQATT, CDR2 SNEGSKA, per germline (reference sequence). The CDR3 DNA reads TGCAGTGCTCTCCGGGACCTCGAGTCGTACGAGCAGTACTTC. Protein: CSALRDLESYEQYF.

CDR3 loop: CASSSLAGETHTGELFF. CDR3 nucleotides: TGTGCCAGCAGCTCCCTAGCGGGGGAGACCCACACCGGGGAGCTGTTTTTT. The chain joins TRBV11-2 to TRBJ2-2; 10 positions match TRBD2. Germline V gene sequence: CDR1 SGHAT, CDR2 FQNNGV. The CDR3 covers 17 residues. J gave up 3 bases and V 4 bases, and 8 bases lay outside the gene matches.

The chain is built from TRBV20-1 and TRBJ1-1, with a weak D call TRBD1 (5 bases). Deletions cut 3 bases from V and 11 bases from J, with 13 bases between. This CDR3 is 11 amino acids long. Germline V lookup: CDR1 DFQATT, CDR2 SNEGSKA (reference sequence). CDR3 nucleotides: TGCAGTGCTAGCCCGGCCTCAGGGGCTTTCTTT. Its protein product is CSASPASGAFF.

The chain is built from TRBV9 and TRBJ2-2, with D perhaps matching TRBD1 (5 bases). The germline V gene encodes CDR1 SGDLS and CDR2 YYNGEE. V lost 2 bases and J 7 bases, leaving 15 bases between the germline ends. The CDR3 length is 15 residues. DNA for the CDR3: TGTGCCAGCAGCGTTAATAGTAGGGGTAGCGGGGAGCTGTTTTTT. This encodes CASSVNSRGSGELFF.

This chain uses TRBV5-4 with TRBJ1-2, with 9 bases matching TRBD1. Germline loops: CDR1 SGHNT, CDR2 YYREEE (reference sequence). V lost 0 bases to trimming and J lost 8 bases; unmatched junction nucleotides: 5. The CDR3 length is 14 residues. Here the CDR3 reads CASSLDRGPVGYTF. The CDR3 DNA reads as TGTGCCAGCAGCTTGGACAGGGGGCCGGTGGGCTACACCTTC.

The rearrangement uses TRBV28 and TRBJ1-1; TRBD1 aligns across 12 bases. Germline assignment: CDR1 MDHEN and CDR2 SYDVKM. CDR3 size: 16 residues. V dropped 6 bases and J dropped 2; count of bases not matched to a gene: 7. CDR3 DNA: TGTGCCAGCAGCAAACTTGGGACAGGGGGCAACACTGAAGCTTTCTTT. The encoded protein is CASSKLGTGGNTEAFF. Together with reference TRBV28 and TRBJ1-1, the CDR3 gives the full variable domain: DVKVTQSSRYLVKRTGEKVFLECVQDMDHENMFWYRQDPGLGLRLIYFSYDVKMKEKGDIPEGYSVSREKKERFSLILESASTNQTSMYLCASSKLGTGGNTEAFFGQGTRLTVV.

Note on this clonotype: At one of its ends the junction is not consistent with the germline gene, which may arise from a read error. V and J are TRBV20-1 and TRBJ1-1; D is possibly TRBD1 (5 bases). The CDR3 extends over 15 amino acids. Germline CDR1 is DFQATT and CDR2 is SNEGSKA (reference sequence). This CDR3 is CCARTLHTGNTEAFF. The CDR3 bases are TGCTGTGCTAGAACCTTACATACAGGGAACACTGAAGCTTTCTTT.

The CDR3 region is CASSLETGGGSTEAFF. The CDR3 DNA reads as TGTGCCAGCAGCTTGGAGACAGGGGGCGGAAGCACTGAAGCTTTCTTT. The V gene is TRBV7-9, the J gene TRBJ1-1, with TRBD1 matching 10 bases. Looked up from germline, CDR1 is SEHNR and CDR2 is FQNEAQ (reference sequence). The ends lost 3 bases at V and 4 bases at J; junction bases unmatched: 8. CDR3 size: 16 residues.

The rearrangement joins TRBV12-3 or TRBV12-4 to TRBJ1-1; D might be TRBD1 (5 bases). This CDR3 has 14 amino acids. The ends were cut back, 5 bases at V and 7 bases at J, with 17 bases in the middle. The CDR3 is CASSPTGTPSEAFF. Written as DNA, the CDR3 is TGTGCCAGCAGTCCTACTGGGACGCCGAGTGAAGCTTTCTTT.

This clonotype came up a few times. This sequence joins TRBV4-2 and TRBJ2-7; the D is unclear. In germline, CDR1 is LGHNA, CDR2 YNFKEQ. The V gene lost 6 bases and the J gene lost 4 bases, with 13 bases spanning the gap. CDR3 size: 13 residues. CDR3: CASSLNSEYEQYF. DNA for the CDR3: TGTGCCAGCAGTCTTAACTCGGAGTACGAGCAGTACTTC.

This clonotype was seen only a few times. The gene calls are TRBV20-1 and TRBJ2-5, with 8 positions matching TRBD2. This CDR3 is 14 amino acids long. CDR1 DFQATT and CDR2 SNEGSKA come from the germline V gene (reference sequence). V lost 6 bases to trimming and J lost 1 base; unmatched junction nucleotides: 7. The CDR3: CSAIRLASQETQYF. CDR3 nucleotides: TGCAGTGCCATTAGACTAGCGTCCCAAGAGACCCAGTACTTC.

J is TRBJ1-2 and V is TRBV12-3 or TRBV12-4, with D unclear. CDR3 length: 14 residues. V lost 3 bases and J 7 bases, leaving 15 bases between the germline ends. The CDR3 sequence: CASSFRRSPRGYTF. In nucleotides, the CDR3 is TGTGCCAGCAGTTTTCGCAGATCCCCTCGTGGCTACACCTTC.

There are a few counts of this clonotype. This sequence joins TRBV24-1 and TRBJ2-1; 12 nucleotides line up with TRBD2. CDR1 KGHDR and CDR2 SFDVKD come from the germline V gene. J was trimmed by 12 bases and V by 6 bases; bases with no gene match: 8. The CDR3 has 14 residues. CDR3: CATSPLAGGGRQFF. The CDR3 DNA is TGTGCCACCAGTCCACTAGCGGGGGGAGGGCGGCAGTTCTTC.